These T cell receptor beta chains were read from a single sample in a study of T cells after yellow fever vaccination. Each CDR3 protein is one row after TCRdb ran MiXCR on the 5' RACE reads. The sample records a few hundred thousand distinct CDR3 sequences, 6.5% to 7.5% being singletons. Sequenced here: CD4+ T cells sorted from PBMCs, sampled on the day of the yellow fever booster vaccination. The source is a man younger than 40 who received the YFV17D yellow fever vaccine. Each CDR3 is given with its conserved first and last residue. The order of the fields is J gene, CDR3 length, V gene, D gene, CDR3 protein. The D gene is left open where the match is weak.

J gene: TRBJ2-4
CDR3 length: 15
V gene: TRBV2
D gene: .
CDR3 protein: CASRWSELAKNIQYF

J gene: TRBJ2-2
CDR3 length: 16
V gene: TRBV7-3
D gene: .
CDR3 protein: CASSLNGALNTGELFF

J gene: TRBJ1-1
CDR3 length: 13
V gene: TRBV27
D gene: .
CDR3 protein: CASSFRMGTEAFF

J gene: TRBJ1-5
CDR3 length: 15
V gene: TRBV19
D gene: .
CDR3 protein: CASSMMKTGNQPQHF

J gene: TRBJ2-1
CDR3 length: 14
V gene: TRBV6-1
D gene: .
CDR3 protein: CASSRGGSYNEQFF

J gene: TRBJ1-3
CDR3 length: 15
V gene: TRBV10-3
D gene: .
CDR3 protein: CAISDVGASGNTIYF

J gene: TRBJ1-2
CDR3 length: 12
V gene: TRBV12-3/TRBV12-4
D gene: .
CDR3 protein: CASSLQFGGYTF

J gene: TRBJ2-2
CDR3 length: 13
V gene: TRBV3-1
D gene: .
CDR3 protein: CASSHVRSGELFF

J gene: TRBJ2-7
CDR3 length: 12
V gene: TRBV6-5
D gene: .
CDR3 protein: CASSSDRWKQYF

J gene: TRBJ1-1
CDR3 length: 15
V gene: TRBV9
D gene: TRBD1
CDR3 protein: CASSVQGQLNTEAFF

J gene: TRBJ2-7
CDR3 length: 15
V gene: TRBV6-2/TRBV6-3
D gene: .
CDR3 protein: CASTEDSASSYEQYF

J gene: TRBJ2-3
CDR3 length: 12
V gene: TRBV5-1
D gene: .
CDR3 protein: CASSPLGDTQYF

J gene: TRBJ1-4
CDR3 length: 12
V gene: TRBV6-2/TRBV6-3
D gene: .
CDR3 protein: CASSYSTSSLFF

J gene: TRBJ1-1
CDR3 length: 15
V gene: TRBV20-1
D gene: TRBD1
CDR3 protein: CSARGAARGGTEAFF

J gene: TRBJ2-7
CDR3 length: 14
V gene: TRBV4-3
D gene: .
CDR3 protein: CASSQGSGGYEQYF

J gene: TRBJ1-1
CDR3 length: 15
V gene: TRBV5-1
D gene: .
CDR3 protein: CASSFGGQVNTEAFF

J gene: TRBJ2-1
CDR3 length: 16
V gene: TRBV5-1
D gene: .
CDR3 protein: CASSLAGTRSYNEQFF

J gene: TRBJ1-1
CDR3 length: 13
V gene: TRBV2
D gene: .
CDR3 protein: CASERQLNTEAFF

J gene: TRBJ1-5
CDR3 length: 19
V gene: TRBV24-1
D gene: TRBD1
CDR3 protein: CATRGMAFPDRGSYQPQHF

J gene: TRBJ2-3
CDR3 length: 14
V gene: TRBV12-3/TRBV12-4
D gene: .
CDR3 protein: CASTPGVGSDTQYF

J gene: TRBJ2-7
CDR3 length: 15
V gene: TRBV7-8
D gene: TRBD1
CDR3 protein: CASSHRDRDSYEQYF

J gene: TRBJ1-1
CDR3 length: 13
V gene: TRBV3-1
D gene: .
CDR3 protein: CASSQELYTEAFF

J gene: TRBJ2-7
CDR3 length: 11
V gene: TRBV11-2
D gene: .
CDR3 protein: CASSFSVEQYF

J gene: TRBJ2-5
CDR3 length: 14
V gene: TRBV28
D gene: TRBD2
CDR3 protein: CASLGSSGVGTQYF

J gene: TRBJ2-1
CDR3 length: 16
V gene: TRBV29-1
D gene: .
CDR3 protein: CSVDWRSSRQYNEQFF

J gene: TRBJ1-1
CDR3 length: 14
V gene: TRBV20-1
D gene: .
CDR3 protein: CSARDYPLNTEAFF

J gene: TRBJ2-3
CDR3 length: 14
V gene: TRBV12-3/TRBV12-4
D gene: .
CDR3 protein: CASSSGTPADTQYF

J gene: TRBJ2-7
CDR3 length: 15
V gene: TRBV9
D gene: TRBD2
CDR3 protein: CASSSGLAASYEQYF

J gene: TRBJ2-1
CDR3 length: 14
V gene: TRBV3-1
D gene: .
CDR3 protein: CASSRRSHGNEQFF

J gene: TRBJ2-7
CDR3 length: 15
V gene: TRBV14
D gene: TRBD2
CDR3 protein: CASSPLGTRAYEQYF

J gene: TRBJ2-2
CDR3 length: 17
V gene: TRBV5-1
D gene: .
CDR3 protein: CASSPLGPQRVTGELFF

J gene: TRBJ2-3
CDR3 length: 18
V gene: TRBV23-1
D gene: .
CDR3 protein: CASSQSRVAGSVSDTQYF

J gene: TRBJ2-7
CDR3 length: 14
V gene: TRBV3-1
D gene: TRBD2
CDR3 protein: CASSPGLAAGEQYF

J gene: TRBJ2-3
CDR3 length: 14
V gene: TRBV3-1
D gene: TRBD2
CDR3 protein: CASATSGRPDTQYF

J gene: TRBJ2-2
CDR3 length: 17
V gene: TRBV7-2
D gene: TRBD2
CDR3 protein: CASPPDGLAGGTGELFF

J gene: TRBJ1-2
CDR3 length: 13
V gene: TRBV6-6
D gene: .
CDR3 protein: CASTHQGNYGYTF

J gene: TRBJ2-3
CDR3 length: 15
V gene: TRBV5-1
D gene: .
CDR3 protein: CASSLDGRSTDTQYF

J gene: TRBJ2-3
CDR3 length: 18
V gene: TRBV19
D gene: TRBD2
CDR3 protein: CASSIRGTSGSHADTQYF

J gene: TRBJ2-6
CDR3 length: 16
V gene: TRBV24-1
D gene: TRBD1
CDR3 protein: CATSDPTGTGANVLTF

J gene: TRBJ2-1
CDR3 length: 17
V gene: TRBV12-3/TRBV12-4
D gene: TRBD2
CDR3 protein: CASSSSTSSGGDNEQFF

J gene: TRBJ2-1
CDR3 length: 17
V gene: TRBV6-5
D gene: .
CDR3 protein: CASSYSRMARSVNEQFF

J gene: TRBJ2-1
CDR3 length: 18
V gene: TRBV5-6
D gene: TRBD2
CDR3 protein: CASSLGLAGGPAYNEQFF

J gene: TRBJ2-1
CDR3 length: 16
V gene: TRBV5-6
D gene: TRBD2
CDR3 protein: CASSLFSGSFYYEQFF

J gene: TRBJ1-1
CDR3 length: 15
V gene: TRBV5-4
D gene: .
CDR3 protein: CASSPGGQRNTEAFF

J gene: TRBJ2-3
CDR3 length: 14
V gene: TRBV10-3
D gene: TRBD2
CDR3 protein: CAIRTSGTTDTQYF

J gene: TRBJ2-1
CDR3 length: 15
V gene: TRBV27
D gene: .
CDR3 protein: CASRRSATRGDEQFF